This is a list of T cell receptor beta chains from one sample in a study of blood T cell repertoires in COVID-19. The data were produced by immunoSEQ multiplex PCR, yet TCRdb's version contains in-frame clones alone and is incomplete. This repertoire shows about 140,000 clones, roughly nine tenths found once; its top ten account for about 2.5%. Sequencing was performed on peripheral blood. The receptors here all came from a human donor with COVID-19, enrolled during active disease. The donor label of this sample is uncertain. CDR3s include the opening cysteine and the closing phenylalanine or tryptophan. A D gene is named only where the DNA matches it firmly. Rows may omit the clone size; those that give it use once, few, many or a size class.

J: TRBJ2-1; size: NA; V: TRBV4-2; D: NA; DNA: TGTGCCAGCAGCCAAGGGGACTCTGACAATGAGCAGTTCTTC; CDR3: CASSQGDSDNEQFF
J: TRBJ2-7; size: NA; V: TRBV10-1; D: NA; DNA: TGCGCCAGCAGTGAGTCGACGGCGGTCCCCTACGAGCAGTACTTC; CDR3: CASSESTAVPYEQYF
J: TRBJ2-3; size: NA; V: TRBV14; D: TRBD1; DNA: TGTGCCAGCAGCCTCACAGGGGGACGGAATACGCAGTATTTT; CDR3: CASSLTGGRNTQYF
J: TRBJ2-1; size: NA; V: TRBV20-1; D: TRBD2; DNA: TGCAGTGCTAGTCCTACTGTAGCGGGGGCCGTAAGCTACAATGAGCAGTTCTTC; CDR3: CSASPTVAGAVSYNEQFF
J: TRBJ2-7; size: NA; V: TRBV7-8; D: TRBD2; DNA: TGTGCCAGCAGCTCAGCGGGACTAGCGGCCGCCTACGAGCAGTACTTC; CDR3: CASSSAGLAAAYEQYF
J: TRBJ1-2; size: NA; V: TRBV7-9; D: NA; DNA: TGTGCCAGCAGCAATAGCCTTGTCGACTACACCTTC; CDR3: CASSNSLVDYTF
J: TRBJ1-5; size: NA; V: TRBV19; D: NA; DNA: TGTGCCAGTAGTATAGACGGGAATCAGCCCCAGCATTTT; CDR3: CASSIDGNQPQHF
J: TRBJ1-1; size: few; V: TRBV10-1; D: NA; DNA: TGCGCCAGCAGCGCGGGAATTATGAACACTGAAGCTTTCTTT; CDR3: CASSAGIMNTEAFF
J: TRBJ2-2; size: once; V: TRBV11-3; D: TRBD1; DNA: TGTGCCAGCAGCCCCCCGACAGGGCCCGGGGAGCTGTTTTTT; CDR3: CASSPPTGPGELFF
J: TRBJ1-2; size: NA; V: TRBV10-1; D: TRBD1; DNA: TGCGCCAGCAGTACCGACAGGGACTATGGCTACACCTTC; CDR3: CASSTDRDYGYTF
J: TRBJ2-5; size: NA; V: TRBV13; D: TRBD1; DNA: TGTGCCAGCAGCTTTACGACTCTCAGGGGGCCCCAAGAGACCCAGTACTTC; CDR3: CASSFTTLRGPQETQYF
J: TRBJ1-1; size: NA; V: TRBV7-6; D: NA; DNA: TGTGCCAGCAGCCGGAGTTTTCAGGGGCGGTACACTGAAGCTTTCTTT; CDR3: CASSRSFQGRYTEAFF
J: TRBJ1-2; size: NA; V: TRBV6-5; D: NA; DNA: TGTGCCAGCAGTTTTTCCGGGACATGGGAAAACTATGGCTACACCTTC; CDR3: CASSFSGTWENYGYTF
J: TRBJ1-3; size: NA; V: TRBV5-4; D: NA; DNA: TGTGCCAGCAGCTTCAATTCTGGAAACACCATATATTTT; CDR3: CASSFNSGNTIYF
J: TRBJ1-5; size: NA; V: TRBV5-1; D: NA; DNA: TGCGCCAGCAGCTTGGTAGGGGGTTACGGTCAGCCCCAGCATTTT; CDR3: CASSLVGGYGQPQHF
J: TRBJ1-2; size: NA; V: TRBV7-2; D: NA; DNA: TGTGCCAGCAGCAAACACAGGGAGGGCTACACCTTC; CDR3: CASSKHREGYTF
J: TRBJ2-3; size: NA; V: TRBV5-1; D: NA; DNA: TGCGCCAGCAGCTTGAGAGAGATCGCAGCCGTACCCGGAGCGCAGTATTTT; CDR3: CASSLREIAAVPGAQYF
J: TRBJ1-1; size: NA; V: TRBV29-1; D: NA; DNA: TGCAGCGTTGAAAGGGGGAGCACTGAAGCTTTCTTT; CDR3: CSVERGSTEAFF
J: TRBJ2-3; size: NA; V: TRBV27; D: NA; DNA: TGTGCCAGCAGCCCTAACCTGGGCGGGGGCGGCACAGATACGCAGTATTTT; CDR3: CASSPNLGGGGTDTQYF
J: TRBJ2-2; size: NA; V: TRBV20-1; D: NA; DNA: TGCAGTGCTAGTTCTGGGGCCAACACCGGGGAGCTGTTTTTT; CDR3: CSASSGANTGELFF
J: TRBJ1-6; size: NA; V: TRBV10-3; D: TRBD1; DNA: TGTGCCATCAGCGCAGGTATAGGGGGCCTGGACGGTAATTCACCCCTCCACTTT; CDR3: CAISAGIGGLDGNSPLHF
J: TRBJ2-7; size: NA; V: TRBV7-9; D: TRBD2; DNA: TGTGCCAGCAGCTTAGCGGGAGGGCCCTACGAGCAGTACTTC; CDR3: CASSLAGGPYEQYF